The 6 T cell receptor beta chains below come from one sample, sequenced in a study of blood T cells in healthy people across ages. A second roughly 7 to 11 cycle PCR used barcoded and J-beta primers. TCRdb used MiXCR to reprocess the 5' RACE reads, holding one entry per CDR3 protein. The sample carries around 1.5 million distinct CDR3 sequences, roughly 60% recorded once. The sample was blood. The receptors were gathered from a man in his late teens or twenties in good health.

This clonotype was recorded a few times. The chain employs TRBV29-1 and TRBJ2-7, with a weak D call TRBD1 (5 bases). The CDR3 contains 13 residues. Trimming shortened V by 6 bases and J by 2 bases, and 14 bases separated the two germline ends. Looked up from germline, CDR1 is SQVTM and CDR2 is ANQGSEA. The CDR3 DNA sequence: TGCAGCGTGGGGCCGACTGGGGCCTACGAGCAGTACTTC. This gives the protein CSVGPTGAYEQYF.

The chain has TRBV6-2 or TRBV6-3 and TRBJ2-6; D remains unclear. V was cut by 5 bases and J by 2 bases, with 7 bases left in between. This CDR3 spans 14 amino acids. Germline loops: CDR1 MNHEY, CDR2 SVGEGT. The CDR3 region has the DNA TGTGCCAGCAGTAGAACTCCTGGGGCCAACGTCCTGACTTTC. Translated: CASSRTPGANVLTF.

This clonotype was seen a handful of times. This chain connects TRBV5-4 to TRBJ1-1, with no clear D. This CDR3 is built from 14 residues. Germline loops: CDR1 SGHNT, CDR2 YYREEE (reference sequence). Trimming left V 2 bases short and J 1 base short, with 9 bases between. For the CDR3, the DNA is TGTGCCAGCAGCTTTTCGGTGGGGAACACTGAAGCTTTCTTT. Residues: CASSFSVGNTEAFF.

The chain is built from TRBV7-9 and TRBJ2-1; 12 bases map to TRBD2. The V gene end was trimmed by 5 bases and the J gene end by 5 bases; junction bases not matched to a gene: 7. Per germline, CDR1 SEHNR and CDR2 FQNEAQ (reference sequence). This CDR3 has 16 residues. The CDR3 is CASSPLASGRDNEQFF. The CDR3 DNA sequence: TGTGCCAGCAGCCCCCTCGCTAGCGGGAGGGACAATGAGCAGTTCTTC. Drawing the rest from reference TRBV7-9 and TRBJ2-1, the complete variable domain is DTGVSQNPRHKITKRGQNVTFRCDPISEHNRLYWYRQTLGQGPEFLTYFQNEAQLEKSRLLSDRFSAERPKGSFSTLEIQRTEQGDSAMYLCASSPLASGRDNEQFFGPGTRLTVL.

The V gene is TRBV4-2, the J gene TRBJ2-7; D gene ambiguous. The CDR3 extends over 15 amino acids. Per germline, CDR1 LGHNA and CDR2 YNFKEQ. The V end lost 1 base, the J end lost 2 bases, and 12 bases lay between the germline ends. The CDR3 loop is CASSQGYANTYEQYF. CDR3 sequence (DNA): TGTGCCAGCAGCCAAGGCTACGCAAACACCTACGAGCAGTACTTC.

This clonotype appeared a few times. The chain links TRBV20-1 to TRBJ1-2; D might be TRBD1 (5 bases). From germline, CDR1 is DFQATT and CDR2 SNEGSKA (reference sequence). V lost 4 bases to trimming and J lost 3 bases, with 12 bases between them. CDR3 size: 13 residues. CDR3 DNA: TGCAGTGCTAACATCGGGGCCTACTATGGCTACACCTTC. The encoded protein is CSANIGAYYGYTF.